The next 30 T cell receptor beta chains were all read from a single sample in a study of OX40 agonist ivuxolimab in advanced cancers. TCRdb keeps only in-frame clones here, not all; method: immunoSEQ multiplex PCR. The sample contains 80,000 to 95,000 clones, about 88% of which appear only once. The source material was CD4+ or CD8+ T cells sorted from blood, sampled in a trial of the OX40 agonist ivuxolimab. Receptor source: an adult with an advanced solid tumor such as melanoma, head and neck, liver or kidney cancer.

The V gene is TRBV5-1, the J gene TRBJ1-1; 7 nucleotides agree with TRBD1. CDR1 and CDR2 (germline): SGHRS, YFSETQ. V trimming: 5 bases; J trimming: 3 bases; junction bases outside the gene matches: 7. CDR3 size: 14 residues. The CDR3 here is CASRLTGDYTEAFF. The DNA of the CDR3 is TGCGCCAGCAGGCTTACAGGGGATTACACTGAAGCTTTCTTT.

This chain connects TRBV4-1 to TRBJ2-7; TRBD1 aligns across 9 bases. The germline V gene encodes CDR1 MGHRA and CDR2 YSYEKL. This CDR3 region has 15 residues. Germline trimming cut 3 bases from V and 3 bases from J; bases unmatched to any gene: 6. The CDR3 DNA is TGCGCCAGCAGCCACCCCGGGACAGGGATCTACGAGCAGTACTTC. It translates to CASSHPGTGIYEQYF.

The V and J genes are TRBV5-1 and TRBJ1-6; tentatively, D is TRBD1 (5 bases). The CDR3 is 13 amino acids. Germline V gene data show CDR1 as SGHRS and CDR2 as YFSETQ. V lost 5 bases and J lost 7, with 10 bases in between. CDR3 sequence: CASSFDSNSPLHF. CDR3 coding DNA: TGCGCCAGCAGTTTCGACAGCAATTCACCCCTCCACTTT.

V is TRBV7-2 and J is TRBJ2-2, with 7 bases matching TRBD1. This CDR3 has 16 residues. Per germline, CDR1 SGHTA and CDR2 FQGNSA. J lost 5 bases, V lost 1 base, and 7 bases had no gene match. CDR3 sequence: CASSLVGTVMTGELFF. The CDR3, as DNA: TGTGCCAGCAGCTTAGTGGGGACAGTCATGACCGGGGAGCTGTTTTTT.

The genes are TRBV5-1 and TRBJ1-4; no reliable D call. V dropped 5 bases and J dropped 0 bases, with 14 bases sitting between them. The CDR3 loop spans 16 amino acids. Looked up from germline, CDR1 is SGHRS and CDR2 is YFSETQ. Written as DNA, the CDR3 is TGCGCCAGCAGTGAAGGAACCACAGCAACTAATGAAAAACTGTTTTTT. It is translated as CASSEGTTATNEKLFF.

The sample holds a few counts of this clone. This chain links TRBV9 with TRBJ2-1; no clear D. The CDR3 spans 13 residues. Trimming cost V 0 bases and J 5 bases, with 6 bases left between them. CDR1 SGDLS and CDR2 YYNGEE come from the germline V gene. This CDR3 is CASSVVDNNEQFF. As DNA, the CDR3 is TGTGCCAGCAGCGTAGTCGACAACAATGAGCAGTTCTTC.

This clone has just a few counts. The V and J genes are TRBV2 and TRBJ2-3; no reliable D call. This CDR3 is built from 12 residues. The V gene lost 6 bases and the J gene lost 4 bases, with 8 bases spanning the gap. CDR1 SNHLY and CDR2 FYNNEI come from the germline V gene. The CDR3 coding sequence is TGTGCCAGCAGGAGACTTGCAGATACGCAGTATTTT. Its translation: CASRRLADTQYF.

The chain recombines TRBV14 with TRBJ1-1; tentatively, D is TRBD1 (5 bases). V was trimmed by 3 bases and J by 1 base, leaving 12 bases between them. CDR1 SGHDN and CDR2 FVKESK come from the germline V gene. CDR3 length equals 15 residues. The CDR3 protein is CASSHSGHRNTEAFF. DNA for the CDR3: TGTGCCAGCAGCCACTCCGGACACCGGAACACTGAAGCTTTCTTT.

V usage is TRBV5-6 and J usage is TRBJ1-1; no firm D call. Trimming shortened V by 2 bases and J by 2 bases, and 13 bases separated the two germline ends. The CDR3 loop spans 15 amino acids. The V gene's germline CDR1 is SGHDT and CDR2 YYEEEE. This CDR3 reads CASSFAWTGNTEAFF. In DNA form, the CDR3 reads TGTGCCAGCAGCTTTGCGTGGACGGGCAACACTGAAGCTTTCTTT.

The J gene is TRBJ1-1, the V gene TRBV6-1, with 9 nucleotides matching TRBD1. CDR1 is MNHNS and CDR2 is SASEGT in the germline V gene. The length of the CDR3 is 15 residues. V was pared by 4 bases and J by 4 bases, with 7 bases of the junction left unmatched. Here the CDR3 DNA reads TGTGCCAGCAGTGTCCCTGCGACAGGGGGCACTGAAGCTTTCTTT. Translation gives CASSVPATGGTEAFF.

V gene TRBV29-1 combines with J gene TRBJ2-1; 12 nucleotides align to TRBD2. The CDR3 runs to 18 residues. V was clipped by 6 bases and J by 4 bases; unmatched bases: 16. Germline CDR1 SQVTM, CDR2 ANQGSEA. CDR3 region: CSVVLLAGGVGFYNEQFF. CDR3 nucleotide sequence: TGCAGCGTCGTTTTACTAGCGGGGGGCGTTGGTTTTTACAATGAGCAGTTCTTC.

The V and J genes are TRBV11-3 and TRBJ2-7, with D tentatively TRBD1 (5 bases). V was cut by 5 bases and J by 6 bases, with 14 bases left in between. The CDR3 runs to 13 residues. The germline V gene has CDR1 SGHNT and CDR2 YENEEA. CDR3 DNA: TGTGCCAGCAGCGTCGACAGCTTCAGCGAGCAGTACTTC. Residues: CASSVDSFSEQYF.

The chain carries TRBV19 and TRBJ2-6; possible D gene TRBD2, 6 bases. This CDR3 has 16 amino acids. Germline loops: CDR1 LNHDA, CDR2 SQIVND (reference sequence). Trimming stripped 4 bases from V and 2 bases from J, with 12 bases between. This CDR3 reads CASSSFPGAGANVLTF. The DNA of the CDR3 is TGTGCCAGTAGTAGCTTCCCGGGGGCTGGGGCCAACGTCCTGACTTTC.

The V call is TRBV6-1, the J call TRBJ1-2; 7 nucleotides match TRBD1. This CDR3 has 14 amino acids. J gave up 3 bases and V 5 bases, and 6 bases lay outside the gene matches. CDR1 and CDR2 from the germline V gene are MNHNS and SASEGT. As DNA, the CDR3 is TGTGCCAGCAGTTTAGGGGGCCTGGACTATGGCTACACCTTC. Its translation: CASSLGGLDYGYTF.

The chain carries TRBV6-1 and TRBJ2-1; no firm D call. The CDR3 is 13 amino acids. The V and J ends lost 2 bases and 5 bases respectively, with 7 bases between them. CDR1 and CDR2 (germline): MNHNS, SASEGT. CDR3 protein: CASSELRNNEQFF. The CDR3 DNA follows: TGTGCCAGCAGTGAACTCCGCAACAATGAGCAGTTCTTC.

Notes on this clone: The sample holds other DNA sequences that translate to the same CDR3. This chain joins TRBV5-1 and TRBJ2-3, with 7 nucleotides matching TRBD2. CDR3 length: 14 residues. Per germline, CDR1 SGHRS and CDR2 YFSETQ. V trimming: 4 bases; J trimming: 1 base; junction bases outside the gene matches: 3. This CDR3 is CASSLRGGTDTQYF. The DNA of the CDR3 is TGCGCCAGCAGCCTCCGGGGGGGCACAGATACGCAGTATTTT.

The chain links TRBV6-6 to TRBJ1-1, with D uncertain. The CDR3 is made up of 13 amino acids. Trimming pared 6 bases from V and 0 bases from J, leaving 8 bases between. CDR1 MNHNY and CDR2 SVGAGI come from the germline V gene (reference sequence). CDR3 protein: CASSPGMNTEAFF. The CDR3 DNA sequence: TGTGCCAGCAGCCCGGGGATGAACACTGAAGCTTTCTTT.

CDR3 protein: CASSAQGVLSPLHF. CDR3 nucleotides: TGTGCCAGCAGTGCACAGGGGGTCTTATCACCCCTCCACTTT. The chain links TRBV2 to TRBJ1-6; 8 bases are a match to TRBD1. CDR3 length: 14 residues. Germline assignment: CDR1 SNHLY and CDR2 FYNNEI. J lost 10 bases, V lost 4 bases, and 6 bases had no gene match.

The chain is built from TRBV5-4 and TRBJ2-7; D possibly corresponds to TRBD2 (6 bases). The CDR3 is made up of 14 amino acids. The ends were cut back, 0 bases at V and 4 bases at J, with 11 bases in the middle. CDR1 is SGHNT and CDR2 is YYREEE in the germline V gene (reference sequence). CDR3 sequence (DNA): TGTGCCAGCAGCTTGGGGGAGGAGGGGTACGAGCAGTACTTC. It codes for CASSLGEEGYEQYF.

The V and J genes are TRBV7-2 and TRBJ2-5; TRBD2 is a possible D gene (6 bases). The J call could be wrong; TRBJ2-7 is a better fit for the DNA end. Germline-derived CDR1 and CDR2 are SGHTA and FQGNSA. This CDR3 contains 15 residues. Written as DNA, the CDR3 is TGTGCCAGCAGCTTCCGCGGGGCAGGTGGGCACGAGCAGTACTTC. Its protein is CASSFRGAGGHEQYF.

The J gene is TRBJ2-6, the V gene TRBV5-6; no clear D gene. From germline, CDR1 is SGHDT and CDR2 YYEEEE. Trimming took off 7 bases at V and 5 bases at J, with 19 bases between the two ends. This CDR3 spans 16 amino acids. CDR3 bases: TGTGCCAGCGATCCGGAGTCACAAAGTCGGGCCAACGTCCTGACTTTC. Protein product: CASDPESQSRANVLTF.

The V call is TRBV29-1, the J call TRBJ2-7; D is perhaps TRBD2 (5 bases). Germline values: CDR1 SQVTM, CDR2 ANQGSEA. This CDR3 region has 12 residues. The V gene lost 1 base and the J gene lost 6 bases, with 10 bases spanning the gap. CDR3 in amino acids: CSVEGIGVEQYF. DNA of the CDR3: TGCAGCGTTGAAGGCATCGGGGTCGAGCAGTACTTC.

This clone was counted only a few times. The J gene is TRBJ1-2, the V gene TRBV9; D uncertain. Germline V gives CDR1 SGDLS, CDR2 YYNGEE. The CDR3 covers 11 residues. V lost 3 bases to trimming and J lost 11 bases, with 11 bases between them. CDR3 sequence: CASSDPPRYTF. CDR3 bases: TGTGCCAGCAGCGACCCACCAAGGTACACCTTC.

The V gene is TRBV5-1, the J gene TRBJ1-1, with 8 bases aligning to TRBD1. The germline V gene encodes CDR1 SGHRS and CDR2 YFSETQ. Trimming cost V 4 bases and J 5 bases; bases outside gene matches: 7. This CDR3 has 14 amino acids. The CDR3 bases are TGCGCCAGCAGCCGGGACAGGTCCTTGACTGAAGCTTTCTTT. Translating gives CASSRDRSLTEAFF.

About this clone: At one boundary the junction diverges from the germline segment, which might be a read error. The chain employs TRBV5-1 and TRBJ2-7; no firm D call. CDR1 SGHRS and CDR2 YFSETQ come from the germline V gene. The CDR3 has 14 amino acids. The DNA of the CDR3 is TGCGCCGGCAGCTTTACTACGGCTCACTACGAGCAGTACTTC. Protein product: CAGSFTTAHYEQYF.

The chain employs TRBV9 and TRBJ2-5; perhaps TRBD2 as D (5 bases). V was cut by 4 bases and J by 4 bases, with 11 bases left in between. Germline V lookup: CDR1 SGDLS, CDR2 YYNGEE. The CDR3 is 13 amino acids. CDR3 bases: TGTGCCAGCAGCAGGAGGATTCGAGAGACCCAGTACTTC. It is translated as CASSRRIRETQYF.

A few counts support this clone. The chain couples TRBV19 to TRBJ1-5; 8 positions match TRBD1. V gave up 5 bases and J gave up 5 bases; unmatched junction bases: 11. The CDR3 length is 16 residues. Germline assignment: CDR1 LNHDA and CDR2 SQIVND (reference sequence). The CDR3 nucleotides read TGTGCCAGTAGTGAAGATACAGGGGGATGGGATCAGCCCCAGCATTTT. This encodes CASSEDTGGWDQPQHF.

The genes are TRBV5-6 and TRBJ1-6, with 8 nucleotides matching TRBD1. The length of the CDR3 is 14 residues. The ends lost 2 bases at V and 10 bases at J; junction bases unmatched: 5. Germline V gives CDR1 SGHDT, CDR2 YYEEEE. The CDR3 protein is CASSLGQGWSPLHF. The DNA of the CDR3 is TGTGCCAGCAGCTTAGGACAGGGCTGGTCACCCCTCCACTTT.

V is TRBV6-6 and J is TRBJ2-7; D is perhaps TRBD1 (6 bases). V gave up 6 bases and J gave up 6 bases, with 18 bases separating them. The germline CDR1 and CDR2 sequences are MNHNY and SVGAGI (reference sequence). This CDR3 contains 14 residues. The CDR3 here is CASRSPQGTLEQYF. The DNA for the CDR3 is TGTGCCAGCAGATCGCCACAGGGCACTCTCGAGCAGTACTTC.

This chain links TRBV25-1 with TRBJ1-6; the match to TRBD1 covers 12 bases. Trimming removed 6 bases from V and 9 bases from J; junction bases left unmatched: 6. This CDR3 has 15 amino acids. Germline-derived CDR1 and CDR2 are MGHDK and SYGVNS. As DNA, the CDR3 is TGTGCCAGCAGAGGGACAGGGGGCTTTGGTTCACCCCTCCACTTT. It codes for CASRGTGGFGSPLHF.